This TCR beta chain was identified during a study of cytomegalovirus exposure and HLA in healthy donors. Primers: 60 Vbeta forward and 13 Jbeta reverse. Some clones are missing from TCRdb's copy, which holds only in-frame ones; the method was immunoSEQ multiplex PCR. The repertoire includes roughly 200,000 clones, 86% of them detected once, and 0.31% sits in the top ten. The source is a woman aged 30 to 39 in good health and CMV-seronegative. Sequenced input: PBMCs.

In DNA form, the CDR3 reads TGTGCCAGCAGCTTACAACTAGCGGGTTCAGCCGGGGAGCTGTTTTTT. It codes for CASSLQLAGSAGELFF. V usage is TRBV7-6 and J usage is TRBJ2-2; 9 bases agree with TRBD2. The germline gives CDR1 SGHVS, CDR2 FNYEAQ. V trimming: 2 bases; J trimming: 6 bases; junction bases outside the gene matches: 7. The CDR3 contains 16 residues.